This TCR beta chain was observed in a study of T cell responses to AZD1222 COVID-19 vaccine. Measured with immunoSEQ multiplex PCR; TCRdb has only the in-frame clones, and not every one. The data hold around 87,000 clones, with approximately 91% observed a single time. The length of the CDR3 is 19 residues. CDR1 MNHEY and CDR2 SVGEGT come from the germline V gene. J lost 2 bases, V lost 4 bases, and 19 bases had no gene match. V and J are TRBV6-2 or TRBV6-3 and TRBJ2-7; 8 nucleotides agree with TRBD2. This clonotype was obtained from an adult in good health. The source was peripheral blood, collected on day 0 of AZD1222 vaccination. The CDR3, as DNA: TGTGCCAGCAGTTCCACCCGACTGGCGGGGGGCCACCCACCCTACGAGCAGTACTTC. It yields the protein CASSSTRLAGGHPPYEQYF.